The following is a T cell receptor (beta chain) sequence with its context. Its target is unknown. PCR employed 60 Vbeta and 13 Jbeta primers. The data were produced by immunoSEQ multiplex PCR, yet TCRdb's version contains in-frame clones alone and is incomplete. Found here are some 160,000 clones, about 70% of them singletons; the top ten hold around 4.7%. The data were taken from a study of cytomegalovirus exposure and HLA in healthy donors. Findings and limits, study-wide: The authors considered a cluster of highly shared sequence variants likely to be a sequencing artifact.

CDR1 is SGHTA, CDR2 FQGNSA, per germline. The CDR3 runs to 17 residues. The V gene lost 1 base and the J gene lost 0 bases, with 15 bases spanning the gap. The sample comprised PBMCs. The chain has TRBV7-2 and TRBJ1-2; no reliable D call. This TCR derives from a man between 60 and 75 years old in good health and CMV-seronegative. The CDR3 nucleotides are TGTGCCAGCAGCTTAGGGATCGGGAGGAACGCTAACTATGGCTACACCTTC. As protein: CASSLGIGRNANYGYTF.